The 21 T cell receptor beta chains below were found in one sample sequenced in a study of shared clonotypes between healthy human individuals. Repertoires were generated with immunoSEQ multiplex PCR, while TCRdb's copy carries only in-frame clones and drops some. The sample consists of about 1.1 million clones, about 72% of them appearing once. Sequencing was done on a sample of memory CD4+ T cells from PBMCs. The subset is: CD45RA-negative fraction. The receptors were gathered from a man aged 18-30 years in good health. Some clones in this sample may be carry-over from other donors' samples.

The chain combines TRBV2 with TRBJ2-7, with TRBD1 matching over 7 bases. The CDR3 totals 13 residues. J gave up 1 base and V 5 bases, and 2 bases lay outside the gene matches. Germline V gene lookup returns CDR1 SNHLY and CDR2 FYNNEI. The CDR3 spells CASSRDSSYEQYF. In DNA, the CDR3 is TGTGCCAGCAGTCGGGACAGTTCCTACGAGCAGTACTTC.

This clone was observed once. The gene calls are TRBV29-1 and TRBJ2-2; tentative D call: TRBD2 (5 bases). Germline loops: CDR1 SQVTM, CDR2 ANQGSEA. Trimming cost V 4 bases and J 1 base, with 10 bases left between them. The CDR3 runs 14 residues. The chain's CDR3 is CSVVEERNTGELFF. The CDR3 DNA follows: TGCAGCGTTGTGGAGGAGAGGAACACCGGGGAGCTGTTTTTT.

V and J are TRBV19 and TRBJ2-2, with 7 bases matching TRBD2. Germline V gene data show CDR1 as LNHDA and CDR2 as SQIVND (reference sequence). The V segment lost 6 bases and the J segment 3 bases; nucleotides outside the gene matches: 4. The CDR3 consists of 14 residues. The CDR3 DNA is TGTGCCAGTAGGCTAGCGGCCTACACCGGGGAGCTGTTTTTT. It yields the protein CASRLAAYTGELFF.

The CDR3 DNA sequence: TGTGCCAGCAGGGACTTCTCCTACGAGCAGTACTTC. Protein product: CASRDFSYEQYF. The V and J genes are TRBV2 and TRBJ2-7; D is possibly TRBD2 (5 bases). V shed 6 bases and J shed 0 bases, with 6 bases lying between them. Per the germline V gene, CDR1 is SNHLY and CDR2 is FYNNEI. The CDR3 has 12 residues.

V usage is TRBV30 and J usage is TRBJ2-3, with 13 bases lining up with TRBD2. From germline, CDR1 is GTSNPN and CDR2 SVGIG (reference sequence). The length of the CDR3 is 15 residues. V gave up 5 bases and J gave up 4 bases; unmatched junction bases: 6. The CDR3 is CAWEGTSGTPDTQYF. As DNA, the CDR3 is TGTGCCTGGGAGGGGACTAGCGGGACCCCAGATACGCAGTATTTT.

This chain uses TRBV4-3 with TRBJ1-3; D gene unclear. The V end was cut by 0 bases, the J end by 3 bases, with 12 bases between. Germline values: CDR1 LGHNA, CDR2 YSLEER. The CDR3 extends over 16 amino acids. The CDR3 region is CASSQDLAAGGNTIYF. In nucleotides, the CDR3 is TGCGCCAGCAGCCAAGATCTGGCAGCCGGTGGAAACACCATATATTTT.

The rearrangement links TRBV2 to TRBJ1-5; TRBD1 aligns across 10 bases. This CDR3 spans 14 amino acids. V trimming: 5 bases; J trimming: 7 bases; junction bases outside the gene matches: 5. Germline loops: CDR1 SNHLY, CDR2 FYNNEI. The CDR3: CASSPTGGRQPQHF. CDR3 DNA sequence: TGTGCCAGCAGTCCGACAGGGGGCAGACAGCCCCAGCATTTT.

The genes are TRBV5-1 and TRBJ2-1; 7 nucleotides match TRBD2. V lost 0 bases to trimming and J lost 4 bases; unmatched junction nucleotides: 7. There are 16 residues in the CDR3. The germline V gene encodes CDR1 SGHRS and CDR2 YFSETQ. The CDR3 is CASSLEALASYNEQFF. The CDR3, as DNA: TGCGCCAGCAGCTTGGAAGCACTAGCGAGTTACAATGAGCAGTTCTTC.

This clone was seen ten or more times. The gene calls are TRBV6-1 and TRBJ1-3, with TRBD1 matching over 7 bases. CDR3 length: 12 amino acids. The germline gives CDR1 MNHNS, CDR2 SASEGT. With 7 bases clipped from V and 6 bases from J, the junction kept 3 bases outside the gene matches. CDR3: CASKDRANTIYF. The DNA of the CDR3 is TGTGCCAGCAAAGACAGGGCAAACACCATATATTTT.

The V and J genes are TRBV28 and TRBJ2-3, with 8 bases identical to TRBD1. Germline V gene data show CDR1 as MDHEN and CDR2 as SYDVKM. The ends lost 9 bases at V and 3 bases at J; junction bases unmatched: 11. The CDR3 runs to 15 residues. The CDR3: CASVLRTGRTDTQYF. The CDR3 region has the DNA TGTGCCAGTGTTCTTAGGACAGGGAGGACAGATACGCAGTATTTT.

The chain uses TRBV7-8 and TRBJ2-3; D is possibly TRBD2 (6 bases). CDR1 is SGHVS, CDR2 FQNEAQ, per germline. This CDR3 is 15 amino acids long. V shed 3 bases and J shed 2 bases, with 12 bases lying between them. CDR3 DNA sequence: TGTGCCAGCAGCTTTCAGCGGAGGGCCACAGATACGCAGTATTTT. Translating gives CASSFQRRATDTQYF.

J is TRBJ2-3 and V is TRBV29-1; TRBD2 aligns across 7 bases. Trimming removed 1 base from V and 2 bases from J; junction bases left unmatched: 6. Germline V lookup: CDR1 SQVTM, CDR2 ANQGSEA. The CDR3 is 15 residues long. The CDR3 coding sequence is TGCAGCGTTGAAGGGGATGGGACTAACACAGATACGCAGTATTTT. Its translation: CSVEGDGTNTDTQYF.

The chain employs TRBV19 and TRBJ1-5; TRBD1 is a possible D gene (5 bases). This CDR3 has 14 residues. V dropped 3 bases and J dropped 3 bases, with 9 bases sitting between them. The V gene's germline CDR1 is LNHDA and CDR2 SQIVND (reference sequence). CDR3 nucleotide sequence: TGTGCCAGTAGTATGTGGGGGAACAATCAGCCCCAGCATTTT. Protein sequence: CASSMWGNNQPQHF.

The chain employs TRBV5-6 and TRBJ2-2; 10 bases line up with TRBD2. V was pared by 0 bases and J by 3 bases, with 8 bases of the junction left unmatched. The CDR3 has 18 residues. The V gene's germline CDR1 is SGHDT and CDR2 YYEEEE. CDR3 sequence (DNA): TGTGCCAGCAGCTTGGTGGTAGCGGGAGGAAGGGACACCGGGGAGCTGTTTTTT. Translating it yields CASSLVVAGGRDTGELFF.

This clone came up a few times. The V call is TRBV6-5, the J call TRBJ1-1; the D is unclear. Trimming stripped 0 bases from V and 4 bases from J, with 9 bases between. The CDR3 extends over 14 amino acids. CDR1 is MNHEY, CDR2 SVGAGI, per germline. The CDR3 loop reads CASSYSAFSTEAFF. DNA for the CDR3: TGTGCCAGCAGTTACTCAGCTTTCTCCACTGAAGCTTTCTTT.

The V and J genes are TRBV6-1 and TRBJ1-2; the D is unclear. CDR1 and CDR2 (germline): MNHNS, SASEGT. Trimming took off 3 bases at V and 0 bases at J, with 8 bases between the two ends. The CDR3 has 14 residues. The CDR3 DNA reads TGTGCCAGCAGTGAGGTCGGAACTAACTATGGCTACACCTTC. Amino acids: CASSEVGTNYGYTF.

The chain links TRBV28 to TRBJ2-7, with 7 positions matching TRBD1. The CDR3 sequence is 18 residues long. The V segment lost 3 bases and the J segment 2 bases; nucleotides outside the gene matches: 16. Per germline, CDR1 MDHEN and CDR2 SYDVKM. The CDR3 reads CASSLQGYRQGLPYEQYF. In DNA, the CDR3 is TGTGCCAGCAGTTTGCAGGGTTACAGACAGGGTCTCCCCTACGAGCAGTACTTC.

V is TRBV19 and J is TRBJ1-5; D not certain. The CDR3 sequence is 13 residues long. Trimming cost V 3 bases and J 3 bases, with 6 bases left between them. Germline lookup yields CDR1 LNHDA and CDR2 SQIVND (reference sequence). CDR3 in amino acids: CASSIRPNQPQHF. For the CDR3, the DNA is TGTGCCAGTAGTATCAGGCCCAATCAGCCCCAGCATTTT.

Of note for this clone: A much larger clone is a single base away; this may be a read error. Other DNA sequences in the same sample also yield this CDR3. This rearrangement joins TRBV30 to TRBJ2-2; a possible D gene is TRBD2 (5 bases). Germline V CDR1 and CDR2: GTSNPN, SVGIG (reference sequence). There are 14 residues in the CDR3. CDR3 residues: CAWSSGLEAGELFF. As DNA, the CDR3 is TGCGCCTGGAGTTCAGGACTGGAGGCCGGGGAGCTGTTTTTT.

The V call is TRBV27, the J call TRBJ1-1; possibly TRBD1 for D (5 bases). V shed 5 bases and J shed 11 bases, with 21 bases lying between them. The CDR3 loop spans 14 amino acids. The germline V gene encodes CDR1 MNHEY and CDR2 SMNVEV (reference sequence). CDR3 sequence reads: CASSITGTGLRAFF. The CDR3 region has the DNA TGTGCCAGCAGTATAACGGGGACGGGGCTGAGGGCTTTCTTT.

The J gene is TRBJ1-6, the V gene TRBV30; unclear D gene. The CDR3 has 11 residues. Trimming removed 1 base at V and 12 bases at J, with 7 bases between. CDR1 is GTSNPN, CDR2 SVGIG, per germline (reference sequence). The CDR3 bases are TGTGCCTGGAGTGCCTCAGGACCCCTCCACTTT. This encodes CAWSASGPLHF.